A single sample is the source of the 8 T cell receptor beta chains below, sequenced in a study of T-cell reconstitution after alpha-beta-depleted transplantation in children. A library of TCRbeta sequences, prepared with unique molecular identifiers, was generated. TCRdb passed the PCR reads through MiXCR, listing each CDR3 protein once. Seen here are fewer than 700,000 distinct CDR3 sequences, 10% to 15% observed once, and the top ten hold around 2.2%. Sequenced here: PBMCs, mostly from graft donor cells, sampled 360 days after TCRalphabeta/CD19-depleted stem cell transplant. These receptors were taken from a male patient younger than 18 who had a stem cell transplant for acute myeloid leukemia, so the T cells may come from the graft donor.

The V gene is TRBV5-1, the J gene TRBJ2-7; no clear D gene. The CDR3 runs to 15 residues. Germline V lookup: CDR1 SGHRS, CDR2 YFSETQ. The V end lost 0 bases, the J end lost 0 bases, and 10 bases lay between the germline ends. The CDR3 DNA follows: TGCGCCAGCAGCTTGGGGCAGGACCCCTCCTACGAGCAGTACTTC. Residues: CASSLGQDPSYEQYF. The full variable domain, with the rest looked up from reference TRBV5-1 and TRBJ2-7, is KAGVTQTPRYLIKTRGQQVTLSCSPISGHRSVSWYQQTPGQGLQFLFEYFSETQRNKGNFPGRFSGRQFSNSRSEMNVSTLELGDSALYLCASSLGQDPSYEQYFGPGTRLTVT.

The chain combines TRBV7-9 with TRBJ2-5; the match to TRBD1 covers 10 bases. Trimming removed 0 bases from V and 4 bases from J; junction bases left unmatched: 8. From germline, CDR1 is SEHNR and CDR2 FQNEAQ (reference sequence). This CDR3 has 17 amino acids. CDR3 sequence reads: CASSLAGGTGVGETQYF. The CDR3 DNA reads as TGTGCCAGCAGCTTAGCAGGCGGGACAGGGGTCGGAGAGACCCAGTACTTC. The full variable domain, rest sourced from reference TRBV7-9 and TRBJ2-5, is DTGVSQNPRHKITKRGQNVTFRCDPISEHNRLYWYRQTLGQGPEFLTYFQNEAQLEKSRLLSDRFSAERPKGSFSTLEIQRTEQGDSAMYLCASSLAGGTGVGETQYFGPGTRLLVL.

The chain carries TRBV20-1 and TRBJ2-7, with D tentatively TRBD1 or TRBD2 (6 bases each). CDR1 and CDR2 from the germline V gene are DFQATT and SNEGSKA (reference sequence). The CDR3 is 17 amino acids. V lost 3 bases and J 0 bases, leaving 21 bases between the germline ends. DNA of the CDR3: TGCAGTGCTAGTAGGGGGGTGGGGGTCCTGGACTCCTACGAGCAGTACTTC. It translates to CSASRGVGVLDSYEQYF.

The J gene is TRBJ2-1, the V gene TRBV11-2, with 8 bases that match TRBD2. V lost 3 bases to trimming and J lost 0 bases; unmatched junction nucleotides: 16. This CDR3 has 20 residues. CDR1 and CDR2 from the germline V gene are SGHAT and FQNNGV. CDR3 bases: TGTGCCAGCAGCTTCCCGAGGGCGGGGGGCATTACTAGCTCCTACAATGAGCAGTTCTTC. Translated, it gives CASSFPRAGGITSSYNEQFF.

Written as DNA, the CDR3 is TGCAGTGCTAGAGATGAGGGGGTTTTGGGGCCCCAGCATTTT. Its translation is CSARDEGVLGPQHF. The V and J genes are TRBV20-1 and TRBJ1-5; TRBD1 is a possible D gene (6 bases). The CDR3 totals 14 residues. The V gene's germline CDR1 is DFQATT and CDR2 SNEGSKA (reference sequence). V lost 0 bases, J lost 9 bases, and 15 bases lay in between.

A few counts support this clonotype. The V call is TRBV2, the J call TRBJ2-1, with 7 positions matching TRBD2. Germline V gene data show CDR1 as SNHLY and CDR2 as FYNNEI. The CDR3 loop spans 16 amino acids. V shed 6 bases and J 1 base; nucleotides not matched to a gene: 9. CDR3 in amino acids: CASSQRASGSYNEQFF. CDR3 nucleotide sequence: TGTGCCAGCAGCCAGCGAGCTAGCGGTTCCTACAATGAGCAGTTCTTC.

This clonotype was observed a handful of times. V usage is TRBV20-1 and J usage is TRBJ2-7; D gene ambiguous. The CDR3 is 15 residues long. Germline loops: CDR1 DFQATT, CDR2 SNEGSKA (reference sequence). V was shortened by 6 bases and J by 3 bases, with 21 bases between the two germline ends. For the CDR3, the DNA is TGCAGTGCCTCAACCCCCCGGACCCTAAGCTACGAGCAGTACTTC. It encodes CSASTPRTLSYEQYF.

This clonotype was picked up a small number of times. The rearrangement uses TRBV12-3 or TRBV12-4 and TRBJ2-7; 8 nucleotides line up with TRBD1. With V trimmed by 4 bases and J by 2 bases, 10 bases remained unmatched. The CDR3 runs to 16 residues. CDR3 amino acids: CASSSAGTGRTYEQYF. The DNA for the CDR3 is TGTGCCAGCAGTTCTGCAGGGACAGGTCGAACCTACGAGCAGTACTTC.